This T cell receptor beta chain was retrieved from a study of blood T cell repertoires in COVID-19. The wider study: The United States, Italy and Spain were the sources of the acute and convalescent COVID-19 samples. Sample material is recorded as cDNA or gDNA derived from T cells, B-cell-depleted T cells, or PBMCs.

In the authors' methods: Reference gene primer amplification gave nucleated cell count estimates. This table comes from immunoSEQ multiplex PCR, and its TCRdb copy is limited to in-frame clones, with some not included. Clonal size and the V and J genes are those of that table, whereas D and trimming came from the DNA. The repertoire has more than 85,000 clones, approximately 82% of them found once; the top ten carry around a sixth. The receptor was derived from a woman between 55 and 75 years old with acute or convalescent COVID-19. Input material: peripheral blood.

The CDR3 coding sequence is TGTGCCAGCAGTCGGACACTCGGGGGACATCAGCCCCAGCATTTT. Protein: CASSRTLGGHQPQHF. The gene calls are TRBV28 and TRBJ1-5, with a tentative D call TRBD1 (5 bases). With 5 bases removed from V and 5 bases from J, the gap between germline ends came to 16 bases. The CDR3 is 15 amino acids. The germline V gene encodes CDR1 MDHEN and CDR2 SYDVKM.